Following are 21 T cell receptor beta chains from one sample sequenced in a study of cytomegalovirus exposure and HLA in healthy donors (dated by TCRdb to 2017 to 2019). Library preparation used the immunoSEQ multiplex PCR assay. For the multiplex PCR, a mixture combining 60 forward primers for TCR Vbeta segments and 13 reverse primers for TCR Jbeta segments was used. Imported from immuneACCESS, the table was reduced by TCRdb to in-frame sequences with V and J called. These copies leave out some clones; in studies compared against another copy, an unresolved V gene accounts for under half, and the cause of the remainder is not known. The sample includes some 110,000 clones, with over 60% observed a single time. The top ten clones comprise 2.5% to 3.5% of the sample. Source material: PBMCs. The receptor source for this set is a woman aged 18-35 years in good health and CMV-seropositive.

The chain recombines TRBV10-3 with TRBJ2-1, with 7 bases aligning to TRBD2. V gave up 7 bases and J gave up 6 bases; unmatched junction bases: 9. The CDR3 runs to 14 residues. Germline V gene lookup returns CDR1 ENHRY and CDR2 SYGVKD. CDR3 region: CAIMAAGEGNEQFF. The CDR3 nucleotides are TGTGCCATCATGGCGGCGGGAGAGGGCAATGAGCAGTTCTTC.

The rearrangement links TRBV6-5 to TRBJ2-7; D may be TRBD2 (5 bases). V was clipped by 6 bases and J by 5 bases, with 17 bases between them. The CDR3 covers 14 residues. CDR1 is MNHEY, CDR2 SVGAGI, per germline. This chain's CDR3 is CASSPMRGKNEQYF. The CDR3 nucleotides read TGTGCCAGCAGCCCCATGCGAGGGAAAAACGAGCAGTACTTC.

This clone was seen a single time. The CDR3 sequence: CASSRQGFYEQYF. The CDR3 DNA is TGTGCCAGCAGCCGACAGGGCTTTTACGAGCAGTACTTC. This rearrangement joins TRBV5-4 to TRBJ2-7; the match to TRBD1 covers 7 bases. This CDR3 is 13 amino acids long. Trimming removed 4 bases from V and 4 bases from J; junction bases left unmatched: 5. Germline lookup yields CDR1 SGHNT and CDR2 YYREEE (reference sequence).

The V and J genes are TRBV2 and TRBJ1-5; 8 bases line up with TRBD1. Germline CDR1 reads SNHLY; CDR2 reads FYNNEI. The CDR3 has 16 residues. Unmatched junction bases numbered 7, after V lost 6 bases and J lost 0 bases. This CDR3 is CASRKDRGLSNQPQHF. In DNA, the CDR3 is TGTGCCAGCAGGAAAGACAGGGGCCTTAGCAATCAGCCCCAGCATTTT.

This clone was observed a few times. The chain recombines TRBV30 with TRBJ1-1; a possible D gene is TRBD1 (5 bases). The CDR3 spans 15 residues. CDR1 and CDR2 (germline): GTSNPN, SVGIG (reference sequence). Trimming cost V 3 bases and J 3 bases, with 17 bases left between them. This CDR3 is CAWRALGGADTEAFF. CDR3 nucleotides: TGTGCCTGGAGGGCGTTGGGAGGGGCTGACACTGAAGCTTTCTTT.

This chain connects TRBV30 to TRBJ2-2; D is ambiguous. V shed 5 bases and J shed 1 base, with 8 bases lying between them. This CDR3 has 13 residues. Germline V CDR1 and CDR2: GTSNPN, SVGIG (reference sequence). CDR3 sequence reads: CAWPPGNTGELFF. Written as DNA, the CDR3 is TGTGCCTGGCCCCCCGGGAACACCGGGGAGCTGTTTTTT.

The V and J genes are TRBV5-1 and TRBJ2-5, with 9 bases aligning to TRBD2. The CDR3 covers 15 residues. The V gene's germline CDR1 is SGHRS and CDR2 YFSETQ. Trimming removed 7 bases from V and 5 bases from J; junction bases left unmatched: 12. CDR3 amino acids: CASLPAGGRGETQYF. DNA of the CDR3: TGCGCCAGCCTTCCGGCGGGCGGGAGGGGGGAGACCCAGTACTTC.

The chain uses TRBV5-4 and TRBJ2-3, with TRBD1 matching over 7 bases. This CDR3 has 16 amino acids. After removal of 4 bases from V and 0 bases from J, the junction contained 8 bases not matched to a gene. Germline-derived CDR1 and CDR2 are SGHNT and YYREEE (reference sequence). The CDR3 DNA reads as TGTGCCAGCAGCCCAAGTGGGACAGAGAGCACAGATACGCAGTATTTT. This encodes CASSPSGTESTDTQYF.

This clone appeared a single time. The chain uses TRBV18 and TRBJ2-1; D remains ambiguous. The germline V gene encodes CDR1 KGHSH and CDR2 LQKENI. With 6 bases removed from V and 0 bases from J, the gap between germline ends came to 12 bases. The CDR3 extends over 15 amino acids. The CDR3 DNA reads TGTGCCAGCTCGCACGATTCGAGCTCCTACAATGAGCAGTTCTTC. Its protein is CASSHDSSSYNEQFF.

As DNA, the CDR3 is TGCGCCAGCAGCTTGCAATTAGCGGGACGATCCGGCTACAATGAGCAGTTCTTC. Translated, it gives CASSLQLAGRSGYNEQFF. The chain recombines TRBV5-1 with TRBJ2-1; 8 bases line up with TRBD2. The CDR3 length is 18 residues. Germline CDR1 and CDR2: SGHRS and YFSETQ. V was pared by 1 base and J by 3 bases, with 12 bases of the junction left unmatched.

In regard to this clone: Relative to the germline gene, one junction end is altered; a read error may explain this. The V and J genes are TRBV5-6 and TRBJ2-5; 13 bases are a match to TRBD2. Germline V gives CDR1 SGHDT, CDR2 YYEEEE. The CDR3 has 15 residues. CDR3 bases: TGTGCCAGCAGCTTGGTCGGACTAGCGGGAGAGGTGAAACACTTC. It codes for CASSLVGLAGEVKHF.

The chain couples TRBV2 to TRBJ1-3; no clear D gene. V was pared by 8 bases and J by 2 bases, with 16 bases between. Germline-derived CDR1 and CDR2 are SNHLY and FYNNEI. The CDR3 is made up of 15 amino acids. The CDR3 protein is CASGTRHPAGNTIYF. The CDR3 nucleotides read TGTGCCAGCGGCACAAGACATCCTGCTGGAAACACCATATATTTT.

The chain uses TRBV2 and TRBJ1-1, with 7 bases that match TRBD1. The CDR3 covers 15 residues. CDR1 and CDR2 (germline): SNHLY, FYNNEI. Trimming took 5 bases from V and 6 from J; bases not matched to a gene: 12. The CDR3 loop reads CASSLQGEESAEAFF. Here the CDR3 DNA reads TGTGCCAGCAGTTTGCAGGGGGAGGAGAGCGCTGAAGCTTTCTTT.

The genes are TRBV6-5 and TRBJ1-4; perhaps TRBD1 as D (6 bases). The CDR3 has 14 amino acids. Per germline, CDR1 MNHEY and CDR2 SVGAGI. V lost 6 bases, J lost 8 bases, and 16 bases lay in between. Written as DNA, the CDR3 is TGTGCCAGCAGCACCTCAGGGGTGAGAGAAAAACTGTTTTTT. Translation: CASSTSGVREKLFF.

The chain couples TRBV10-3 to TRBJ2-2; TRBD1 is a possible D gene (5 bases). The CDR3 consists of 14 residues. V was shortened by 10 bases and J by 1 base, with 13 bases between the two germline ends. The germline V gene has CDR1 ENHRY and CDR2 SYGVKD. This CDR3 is CATSVTENTGELFF. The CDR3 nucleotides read TGTGCCACCAGCGTGACAGAGAACACCGGGGAGCTGTTTTTT.

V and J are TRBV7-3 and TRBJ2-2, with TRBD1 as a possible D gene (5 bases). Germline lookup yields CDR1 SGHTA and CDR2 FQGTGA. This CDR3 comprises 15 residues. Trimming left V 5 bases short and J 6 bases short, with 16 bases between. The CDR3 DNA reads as TGTGCCAGCAGCCTCTTAGGACAAAACTCCGGGGAGCTGTTTTTT. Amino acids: CASSLLGQNSGELFF.

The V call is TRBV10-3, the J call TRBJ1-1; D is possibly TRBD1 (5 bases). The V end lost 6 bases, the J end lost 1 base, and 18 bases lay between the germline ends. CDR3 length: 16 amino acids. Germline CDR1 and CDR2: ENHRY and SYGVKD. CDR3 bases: TGTGCCATCAGCCTAGCTCGGGGGGGAGGGAACACTGAAGCTTTCTTT. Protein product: CAISLARGGGNTEAFF.

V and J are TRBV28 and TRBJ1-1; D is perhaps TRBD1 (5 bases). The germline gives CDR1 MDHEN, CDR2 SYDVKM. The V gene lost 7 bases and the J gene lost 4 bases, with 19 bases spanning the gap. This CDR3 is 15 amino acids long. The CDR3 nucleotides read TGTGCCAGCACTACCGAAGGTGGGGGGAGCACTGAAGCTTTCTTT. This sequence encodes CASTTEGGGSTEAFF. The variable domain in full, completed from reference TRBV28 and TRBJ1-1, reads DVKVTQSSRYLVKRTGEKVFLECVQDMDHENMFWYRQDPGLGLRLIYFSYDVKMKEKGDIPEGYSVSREKKERFSLILESASTNQTSMYLCASTTEGGGSTEAFFGQGTRLTVV.

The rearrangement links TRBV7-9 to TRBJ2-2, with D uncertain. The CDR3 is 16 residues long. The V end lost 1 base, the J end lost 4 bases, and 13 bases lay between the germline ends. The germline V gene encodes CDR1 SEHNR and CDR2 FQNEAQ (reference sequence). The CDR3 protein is CASSLDPLLSTGELFF. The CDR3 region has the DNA TGTGCCAGCAGCTTAGACCCGCTTTTGAGCACCGGGGAGCTGTTTTTT. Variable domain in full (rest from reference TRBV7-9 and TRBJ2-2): DTGVSQNPRHKITKRGQNVTFRCDPISEHNRLYWYRQTLGQGPEFLTYFQNEAQLEKSRLLSDRFSAERPKGSFSTLEIQRTEQGDSAMYLCASSLDPLLSTGELFFGEGSRLTVL.

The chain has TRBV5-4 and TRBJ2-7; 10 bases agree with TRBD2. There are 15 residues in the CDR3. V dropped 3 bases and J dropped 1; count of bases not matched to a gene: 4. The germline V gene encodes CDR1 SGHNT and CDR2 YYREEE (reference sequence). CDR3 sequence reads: CASSSPGLASYEQYF. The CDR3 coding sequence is TGTGCCAGCAGCTCTCCGGGACTAGCGTCCTACGAGCAGTACTTC.

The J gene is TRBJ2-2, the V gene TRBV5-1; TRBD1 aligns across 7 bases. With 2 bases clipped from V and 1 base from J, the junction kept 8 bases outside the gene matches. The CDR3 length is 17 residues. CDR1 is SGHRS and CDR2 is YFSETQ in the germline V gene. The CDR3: CASSFGPRDRNTGELFF. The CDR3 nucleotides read TGCGCCAGCAGCTTCGGTCCCCGGGACAGGAACACCGGGGAGCTGTTTTTT.